This T cell receptor beta chain stems from a study of PD-L1 blockade in urothelial cancer. Across the whole study: Atezolizumab, begun by patients around 2014, was given at 1,200 mg intravenously every 3 weeks.

Every PCR got spiked synthetic TCR analog templates. Profiling relied on immunoSEQ multiplex PCR, and the TCRdb table lists in-frame clones only, not all of them. The sample consists of about 30,000 clones, 87% of them appearing once. Regarding the study as a whole: More expansion of tumor-associated blood clones, seen at 3 weeks, marked durable-benefit patients.

Anywhere from 1 to 8 samples came from each patient, spanning pretreatment and on-treatment. The length of the CDR3 is 14 residues. Germline loops: CDR1 GTSNPN, CDR2 SVGIG (reference sequence). The V gene end was trimmed by 4 bases and the J gene end by 4 bases; junction bases not matched to a gene: 9. As regards this clone: Its antigen is not identified.

The sequence was obtained from a man aged 50 or older with urothelial cancer. The chain has TRBV30 and TRBJ1-2; 7 bases fit TRBD1. Here the sequenced sample was PBMCs, taken around atezolizumab (anti-PD-L1) treatment. CDR3 protein: CAWTTPGGFYGYTF. CDR3 nucleotide sequence: TGTGCCTGGACCACACCAGGGGGTTTCTATGGCTACACCTTC.